Here is one TCR beta chain with its context. This CDR3 spans 19 amino acids. Between the trimmed V and J ends, which lost 0 bases and 6 bases, there was a span of 23 bases. Germline assignment: CDR1 MNHNS and CDR2 SASEGT. This sample is drawn from a study of blood T cell repertoires in COVID-19. Using immunoSEQ multiplex PCR, the repertoire was profiled, and TCRdb retains in-frame clones only, with some absent. There are a few hundred thousand clones in the sample; 75% to 90% occur only once, and roughly 0.99% lies in the top ten. Two consecutive negative NP/OP PCR tests, clearance, or resolved symptoms defined Cohort 3 recovery.

V and J are TRBV6-1 and TRBJ1-4, with a tentative D call TRBD1 (6 bases). The source material was PBMCs or T cells enriched from blood (not recorded which). The receptor was derived from a man in his late teens or twenties who had recovered from COVID-19. The CDR3 region is CASSEALRPRGTVDEKLFF. CDR3 nucleotide sequence: TGTGCCAGCAGTGAAGCGCTTCGCCCTAGGGGGACGGTTGATGAAAAACTGTTTTTT.